Listed below are T cell receptor beta chains from one sample, sequenced in a study of T cells in pancreatic ductal adenocarcinoma. Profiling relied on immunoSEQ multiplex PCR, and the TCRdb table lists in-frame clones only, not all of them. Of around 94,000 clones in the sample, about 95% are singletons; the top ten hold about 3%. The sample consisted of PBMCs. Source of these receptors: a human donor with pancreatic ductal adenocarcinoma. Each CDR3 is given with its conserved first and last residue. The D gene is left open where the match is weak. Where a row states a size, it is once, few, many or the class of an expanded clone; other rows omit it.

. . TRBJ2-3 TRBV19 CASTPGDTDTQYF
. TRBD2 TRBJ2-1 TRBV5-6 CASSFTSGTYNEQFF
few . TRBJ1-1 TRBV27 CASSLRGSTEAFF
once . TRBJ2-7 TRBV6-5 CASSYDPGLTYEQYF
. . TRBJ2-2 TRBV6-5 CASSTGHTGELFF
. TRBD1 TRBJ1-1 TRBV5-1 CASSLQGDRNEAFF
medium-sized . TRBJ2-7 TRBV9 CASSRQPQGYEQYF
once TRBD2 TRBJ2-7 TRBV18 CASSPQREGGYEQYF
once . TRBJ1-3 TRBV5-6 CASSLVGAGNTIYF
once TRBD2 TRBJ2-2 TRBV4-2 CASSLRLAGDFGELFF
. . TRBJ2-1 TRBV25-1 CASSEWGSKAYNEQFF
once . TRBJ2-5 TRBV20-1 CSASPQETQYF
. . TRBJ2-5 TRBV7-9 CASSLMWSNQETQYF
. . TRBJ2-3 TRBV7-8 CASSFSQGRDTQYF
. . TRBJ2-7 TRBV7-3 CASSGEGGEQYF